The 6 T cell receptor beta chains reported below all come from one sample, sequenced in a study of shared clonotypes between healthy human individuals. The naive CD8 subset, CD45RO-negative cells positively selected for CCR7, excluded terminally differentiated effector memory CD45RA+ cells. The data were produced by immunoSEQ multiplex PCR, yet TCRdb's version contains in-frame clones alone and is incomplete. The top ten hold 0.25% to 0.35% of the sample, which has hundreds of thousands of clones, 95% to 98% seen once. What was sequenced was naive CD8+ T cells sorted from blood. These receptors were taken from a man aged 30-40 years in good health.

The rearrangement uses TRBV6-1 and TRBJ1-5; tentative D call: TRBD1 (5 bases). Germline V gene data show CDR1 as MNHNS and CDR2 as SASEGT. This CDR3 has 15 amino acids. The germline V and J ends were trimmed by 7 bases and 1 base, with 14 bases remaining between them. The CDR3 nucleotides read TGTGCCAGCACCGATTGGGGGGGGAGCAATCAGCCCCAGCATTTT. Amino acid sequence: CASTDWGGSNQPQHF.

The chain combines TRBV5-1 with TRBJ1-1; D is unclear. There are 13 residues in the CDR3. CDR1 is SGHRS, CDR2 YFSETQ, per germline. Trimming left V 4 bases short and J 1 base short, with 8 bases between. CDR3 DNA: TGCGCCAGCAGCCCATCGAAGAACACTGAAGCTTTCTTT. It specifies CASSPSKNTEAFF.

The rearrangement uses TRBV4-1 and TRBJ2-2, with D hard to call. This CDR3 comprises 13 residues. V dropped 3 bases and J dropped 8 bases, with 10 bases sitting between them. The V gene's germline CDR1 is MGHRA and CDR2 YSYEKL. The CDR3 nucleotides are TGCGCCAGCAGCCAGGTTCATGAGGGGGAGCTGTTTTTT. This encodes CASSQVHEGELFF.

Only one count was recorded for this clone. The chain has TRBV6-6 and TRBJ2-1, with 11 bases identical to TRBD2. Per germline, CDR1 MNHNY and CDR2 SVGAGI (reference sequence). There are 16 residues in the CDR3. The V segment lost 2 bases and the J segment 5 bases; nucleotides outside the gene matches: 5. CDR3 in DNA: TGTGCCAGCAGTTACCCCCCGGGACTAGCGGACAATGAGCAGTTCTTC. This translates into CASSYPPGLADNEQFF.

The J gene is TRBJ2-7, the V gene TRBV11-1, with 8 bases aligning to TRBD1. The CDR3 has 14 amino acids. With 1 base clipped from V and 3 bases from J, the junction kept 2 bases outside the gene matches. CDR1 is SGHAT, CDR2 FQDESV, per germline (reference sequence). This CDR3 is CASSLEQGGYEQYF. The CDR3 DNA sequence: TGTGCCAGCAGCTTAGAACAGGGGGGCTACGAGCAGTACTTC.

The CDR3: CASSFTNAGDTEAFF. CDR3 bases: TGTGCCAGCAGTTTTACCAACGCGGGGGACACTGAAGCTTTCTTT. The chain joins TRBV6-5 to TRBJ1-1, with D possibly being TRBD1 (5 bases). The V gene lost 4 bases and the J gene lost 3 bases, with 15 bases spanning the gap. Germline V CDR1 and CDR2: MNHEY, SVGAGI. This CDR3 is built from 15 residues.